This T cell receptor beta chain was documented in a study of early T cells in non-severe SARS-CoV-2 infection. At the level of the study: Sequencing was performed on bulk RNA from unsorted whole blood, leaving chains unpaired.

The V gene's germline CDR1 is SGHKS and CDR2 YYEKEE (reference sequence). V was clipped by 7 bases and J by 0 bases; unmatched bases: 5. The CDR3 length is 14 residues. This clonotype was found a few times. TCRdb reanalysed the 5' RACE reads using MiXCR and keeps one entry per CDR3 protein. This sample carries some 96,000 distinct CDR3 sequences, around 14% of them seen once, and the ten largest clones take approximately 2%. This TCR came from an adult who was a healthcare worker with PCR-confirmed SARS-CoV-2 infection or an uninfected control (not recorded which). The V and J genes are TRBV5-5 and TRBJ2-3, with 7 bases that match TRBD1. Sequenced sample: whole blood. CDR3 loop: CASLRDRSTDTQYF. In DNA, the CDR3 is TGTGCCAGCCTCAGGGACAGAAGCACAGATACGCAGTATTTT.